This TCR beta chain was found in a study of a mutant IDH1 vaccine in newly diagnosed glioma. For the study at large: Vaccines began 4-6 weeks after radiotherapy alone, or with temozolomide cycles. It was radiotherapy, temozolomide, or both that patients received previously, with most receiving both.

The sample's time point: week 47, end of study. The study gave 300 ug of mutant IDH1 20-mer peptide per vaccine dose, with topical imiquimod. This CDR3 is 16 amino acids long. The germline V gene has CDR1 MDHEN and CDR2 SYDVKM. The V and J ends lost 8 bases and 5 bases, in that order; junction bases with no gene match: 12. Clones were read by immunoSEQ multiplex PCR, and TCRdb kept only the in-frame ones, dropping some. Of 84,000 or so clones detected, more than 80% appear once; the ten largest clones hold more than 5%. Study findings and constraints: Any relationship between pseudoprogression and changes in top peripheral T cell clonotypes seemed absent.

Comment on this clone: Its matching antigen is unknown.

This chain connects TRBV28 to TRBJ2-3; 11 bases map to TRBD2. The origin of this receptor is a man aged 40-49 years with glioma. The input for sequencing was PBMCs, taken from a glioma patient whose treatment included an IDH1 peptide vaccine. CDR3 DNA sequence: TGTGCCAGCTCTCCACTACTAGCGGGAGAGGAAGATACGCAGTATTTT. Its translation is CASSPLLAGEEDTQYF.